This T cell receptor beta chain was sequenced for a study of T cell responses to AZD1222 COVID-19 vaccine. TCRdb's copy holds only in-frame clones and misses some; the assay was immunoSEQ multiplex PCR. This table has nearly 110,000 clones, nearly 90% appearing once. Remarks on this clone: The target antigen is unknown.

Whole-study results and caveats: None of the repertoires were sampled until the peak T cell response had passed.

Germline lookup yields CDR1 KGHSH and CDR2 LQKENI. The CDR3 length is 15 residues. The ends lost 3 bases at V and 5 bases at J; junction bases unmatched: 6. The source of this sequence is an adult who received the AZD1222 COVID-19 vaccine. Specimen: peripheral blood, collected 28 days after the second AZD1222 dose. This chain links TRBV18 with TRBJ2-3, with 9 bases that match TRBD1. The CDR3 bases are TGTGCCAGCTCACCCCGGGACAGGGCTGAAGATACGCAGTATTTT. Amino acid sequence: CASSPRDRAEDTQYF.